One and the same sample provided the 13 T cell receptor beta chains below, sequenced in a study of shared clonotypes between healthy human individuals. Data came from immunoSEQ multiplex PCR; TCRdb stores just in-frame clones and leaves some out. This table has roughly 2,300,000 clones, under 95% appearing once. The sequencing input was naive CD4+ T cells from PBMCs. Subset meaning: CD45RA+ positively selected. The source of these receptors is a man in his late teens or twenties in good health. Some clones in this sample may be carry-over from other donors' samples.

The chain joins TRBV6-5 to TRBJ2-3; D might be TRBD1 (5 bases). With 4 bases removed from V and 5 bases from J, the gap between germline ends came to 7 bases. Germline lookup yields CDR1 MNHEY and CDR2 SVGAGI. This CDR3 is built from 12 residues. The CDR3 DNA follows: TGTGCCAGCAGTTGGGGCGGAGATACGCAGTATTTT. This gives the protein CASSWGGDTQYF.

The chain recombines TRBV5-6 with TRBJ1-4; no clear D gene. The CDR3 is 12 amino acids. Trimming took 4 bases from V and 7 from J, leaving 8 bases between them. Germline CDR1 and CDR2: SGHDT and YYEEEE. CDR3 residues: CASSLLTEKLFF. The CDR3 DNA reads TGTGCCAGCAGCCTACTTACTGAAAAACTGTTTTTT.

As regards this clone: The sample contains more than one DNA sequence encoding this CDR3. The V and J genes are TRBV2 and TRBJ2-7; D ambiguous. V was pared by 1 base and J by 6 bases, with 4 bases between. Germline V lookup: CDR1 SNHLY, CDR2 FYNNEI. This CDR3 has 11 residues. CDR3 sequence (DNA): TGTGCCAGCAGTGAAGAGGGCGAGCAGTACTTC. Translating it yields CASSEEGEQYF.

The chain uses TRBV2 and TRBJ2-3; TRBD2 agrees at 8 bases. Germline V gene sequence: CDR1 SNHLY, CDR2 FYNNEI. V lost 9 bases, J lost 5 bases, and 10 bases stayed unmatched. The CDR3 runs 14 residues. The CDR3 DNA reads TGTGCCAGTGGAGGTTCGGGAGGGGTAGATACGCAGTATTTT. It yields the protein CASGGSGGVDTQYF.

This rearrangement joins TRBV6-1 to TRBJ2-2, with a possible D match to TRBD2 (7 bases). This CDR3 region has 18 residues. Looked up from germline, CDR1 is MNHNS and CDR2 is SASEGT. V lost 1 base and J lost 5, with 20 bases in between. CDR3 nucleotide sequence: TGTGCCAGCAGTGAAGTTCTGATGGGGGGGGCGTTGACCGGGGAGCTGTTTTTT. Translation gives CASSEVLMGGALTGELFF.

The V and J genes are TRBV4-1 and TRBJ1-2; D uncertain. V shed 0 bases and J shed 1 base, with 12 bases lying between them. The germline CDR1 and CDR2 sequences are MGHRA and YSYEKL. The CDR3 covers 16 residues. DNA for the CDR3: TGCGCCAGCAGCCAAGACCTTAGGGAGTTTAACTATGGCTACACCTTC. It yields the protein CASSQDLREFNYGYTF.

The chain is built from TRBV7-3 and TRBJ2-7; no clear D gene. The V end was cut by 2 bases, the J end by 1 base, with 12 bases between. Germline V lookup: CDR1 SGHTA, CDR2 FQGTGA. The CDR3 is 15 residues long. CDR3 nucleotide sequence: TGTGCCAGCAGCTTAGTCTTACGCGGTTCCTACGAGCAGTACTTC. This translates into CASSLVLRGSYEQYF. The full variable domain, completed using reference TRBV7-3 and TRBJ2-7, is GAGVSQTPSNKVTEKGKYVELRCDPISGHTALYWYRQSLGQGPEFLIYFQGTGAADDSGLPNDRFFAVRPEGSVSTLKIQRTERGDSAVYLCASSLVLRGSYEQYFGPGTRLTVT.

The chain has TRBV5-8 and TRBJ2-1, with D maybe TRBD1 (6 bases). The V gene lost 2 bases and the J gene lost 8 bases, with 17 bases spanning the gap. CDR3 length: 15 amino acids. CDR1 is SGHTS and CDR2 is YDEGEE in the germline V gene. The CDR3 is CASSFRGLPLDEQFF. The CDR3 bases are TGTGCCAGCAGCTTCAGGGGTCTTCCTTTGGATGAGCAGTTCTTC.

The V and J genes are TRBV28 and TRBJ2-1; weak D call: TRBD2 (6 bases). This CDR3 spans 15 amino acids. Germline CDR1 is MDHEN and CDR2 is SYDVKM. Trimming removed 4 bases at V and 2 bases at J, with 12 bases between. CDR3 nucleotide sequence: TGTGCCAGCAGTTCGACCCAGCGGGCCTACAATGAGCAGTTCTTC. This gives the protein CASSSTQRAYNEQFF.

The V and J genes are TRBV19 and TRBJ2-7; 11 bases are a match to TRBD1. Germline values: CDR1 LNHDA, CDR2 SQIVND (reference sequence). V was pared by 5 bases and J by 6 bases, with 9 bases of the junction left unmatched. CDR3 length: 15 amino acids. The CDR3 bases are TGTGCCAGTAGTCCCCATACCGGGACAGGGGGCGAGCAGTACTTC. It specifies CASSPHTGTGGEQYF.

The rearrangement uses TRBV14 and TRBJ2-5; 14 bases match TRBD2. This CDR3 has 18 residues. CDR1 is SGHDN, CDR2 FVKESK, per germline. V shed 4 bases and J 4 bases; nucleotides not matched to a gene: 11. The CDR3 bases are TGTGCCAGCAGCCCGGTCGACAGGACTAGCGGGAGGTCAGAGACCCAGTACTTC. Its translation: CASSPVDRTSGRSETQYF.

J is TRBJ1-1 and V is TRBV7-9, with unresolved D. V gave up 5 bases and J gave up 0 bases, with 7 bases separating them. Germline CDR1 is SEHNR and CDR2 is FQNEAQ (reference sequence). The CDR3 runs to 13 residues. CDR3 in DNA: TGTGCCAGCAGCGACGGTGTGAACACTGAAGCTTTCTTT. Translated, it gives CASSDGVNTEAFF.

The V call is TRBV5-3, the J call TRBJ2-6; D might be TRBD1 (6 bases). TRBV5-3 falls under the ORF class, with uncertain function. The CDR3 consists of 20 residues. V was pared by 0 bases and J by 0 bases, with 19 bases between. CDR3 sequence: CARSLVPGVGALSGANVLTF. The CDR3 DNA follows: TGTGCCAGAAGCTTGGTTCCAGGGGTTGGTGCTCTCTCTGGGGCCAACGTCCTGACTTTC.